The rows below give T cell receptor beta chains drawn from one sample of a study of regulatory T cells in long-lasting Graves disease. Using its own MiXCR run on the multiplex PCR reads, TCRdb lists one record per CDR3 protein. The sample lists about 200,000 distinct CDR3 sequences, 18% seen once, with 22% in the top ten. The sequences come from peripheral blood mononuclear cells (PBMCs), collected at new diagnosis, from a patient treated with antithyroid drugs. These receptors were taken from a female donor with Graves disease. CDR3s leave out the opening cysteine and the closing phenylalanine or tryptophan. The D gene is left open where the match is weak.

>TRBJ2-5|TRBV7-9|.
ASSSPAGQETQY
>TRBJ2-7|TRBV12-3/TRBV12-4|.
ASSPRADEQY
>TRBJ2-4|TRBV3-1|.
ASSPREEKNIQY
>TRBJ2-1|TRBV5-1|TRBD2
ASSLGPSGSLNEQF
>TRBJ2-3|TRBV3-1|.
ASSQTRGSNTDTQY
>TRBJ1-2|TRBV19|.
ASSIGPGSYGYT
>TRBJ2-1|TRBV24-1|.
ATSDLTVSSAPSRPSRHEQF
>TRBJ2-1|TRBV5-1|TRBD1
ASSFTGTGDLAGNEQF
>TRBJ2-7|TRBV27|.
ASSFEGVGGYEQY
>TRBJ1-2|TRBV19|TRBD1
ASSNDRGQNYGYT
>TRBJ1-2|TRBV20-1|TRBD1
SAWIQGARGYT
>TRBJ2-7|TRBV20-1|TRBD2
SVSSTSGRTLLEQY
>TRBJ2-1|TRBV30|.
AGIGSSRAYNEQF
>TRBJ1-2|TRBV20-1|.
SAREPQVGGYT
>TRBJ2-7|TRBV7-8|.
ASSLQSLALVYEQY
>TRBJ1-2|TRBV20-1|.
NVLGDYGYT
>TRBJ1-2|TRBV20-1|.
SAKRREITGGYT
>TRBJ2-7|TRBV7-9|.
ASSHQNSQQY
>TRBJ2-1|TRBV11-2|TRBD2
ASSLSGRRREVNNEQF
>TRBJ2-3|TRBV24-1|TRBD2
ATSDWLTAGDTQY
>TRBJ2-1|TRBV11-1|.
ASSPDRNNEQF
>TRBJ1-2|TRBV12-3/TRBV12-4|.
ASSLALGMPDFNYGYT
>TRBJ2-1|TRBV28|TRBD1
ASSFPDRSFSNEQF
>TRBJ1-1|TRBV7-2|.
ASSNRGQSNTEAF
>TRBJ2-1|TRBV24-1|TRBD2
ATATSGSYNEQF
>TRBJ2-1|TRBV6-2/TRBV6-3|TRBD2
ASSYSGTKIYNEQF
>TRBJ1-3|TRBV13|TRBD1
ASSLLGTGAGNTIY
>TRBJ1-6|TRBV28|.
ASSTGQSYNSPLH
>TRBJ2-7|TRBV6-1|.
ASSEPDALYEQY
>TRBJ2-5|TRBV7-3|TRBD2
ASSLTSSAAGEETQY
>TRBJ2-1|TRBV24-1|TRBD2
ATSDSTSGRDREQF
>TRBJ1-1|TRBV10-3|.
AISESAGGAAEAF
>TRBJ2-3|TRBV27|.
ASSLSRTVTDTQY